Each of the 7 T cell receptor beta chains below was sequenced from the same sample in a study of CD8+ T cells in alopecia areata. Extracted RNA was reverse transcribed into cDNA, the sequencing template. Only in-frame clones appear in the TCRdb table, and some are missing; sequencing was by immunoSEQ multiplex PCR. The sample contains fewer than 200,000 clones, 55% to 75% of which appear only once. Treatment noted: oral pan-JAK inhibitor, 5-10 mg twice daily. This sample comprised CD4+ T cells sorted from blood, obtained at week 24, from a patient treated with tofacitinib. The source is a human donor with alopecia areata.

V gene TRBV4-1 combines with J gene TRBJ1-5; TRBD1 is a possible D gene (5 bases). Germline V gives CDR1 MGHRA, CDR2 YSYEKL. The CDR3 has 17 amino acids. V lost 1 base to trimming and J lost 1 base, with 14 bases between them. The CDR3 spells CASSQVPGGMSNQPQHF. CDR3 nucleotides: TGCGCCAGCAGCCAAGTCCCGGGGGGGATGAGCAATCAGCCCCAGCATTTT.

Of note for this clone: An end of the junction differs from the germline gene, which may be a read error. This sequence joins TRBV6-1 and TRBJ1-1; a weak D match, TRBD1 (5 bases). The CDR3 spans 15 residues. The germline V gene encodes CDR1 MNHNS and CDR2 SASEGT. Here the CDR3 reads CAISEGGLGGTEAFF. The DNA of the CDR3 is TGTGCCATCAGTGAAGGTGGCTTGGGGGGCACTGAAGCTTTCTTT.

CDR3 DNA: TGCGCCAGCAGCCCTGGGACGCCCGAGGGAGAGACCCAGTACTTC. This sequence encodes CASSPGTPEGETQYF. The chain links TRBV5-1 to TRBJ2-5; the D gene could be TRBD1 or TRBD2 (5 bases each). The CDR3 sequence is 15 residues long. Germline V gives CDR1 SGHRS, CDR2 YFSETQ. V dropped 4 bases and J dropped 4 bases, with 17 bases sitting between them.

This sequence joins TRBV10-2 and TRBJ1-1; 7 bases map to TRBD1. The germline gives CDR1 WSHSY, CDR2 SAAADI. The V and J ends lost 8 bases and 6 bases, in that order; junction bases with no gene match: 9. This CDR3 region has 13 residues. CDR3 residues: CASSRTGLSEAFF. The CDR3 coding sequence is TGCGCCAGCTCCAGGACAGGACTATCTGAAGCTTTCTTT.

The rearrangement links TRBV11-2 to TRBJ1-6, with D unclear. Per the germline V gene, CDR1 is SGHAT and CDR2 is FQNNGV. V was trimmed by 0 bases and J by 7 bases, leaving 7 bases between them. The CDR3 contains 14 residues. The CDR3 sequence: CASSLDRMNSPLHF. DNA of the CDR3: TGTGCCAGCAGCTTAGATCGGATGAATTCACCCCTCCACTTT.

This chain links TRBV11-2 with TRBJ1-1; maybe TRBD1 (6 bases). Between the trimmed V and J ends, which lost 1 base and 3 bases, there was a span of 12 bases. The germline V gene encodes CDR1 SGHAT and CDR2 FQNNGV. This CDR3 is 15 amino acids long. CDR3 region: CASSLAGRGHTEAFF. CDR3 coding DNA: TGTGCCAGCAGCTTAGCTGGCAGGGGACACACTGAAGCTTTCTTT.

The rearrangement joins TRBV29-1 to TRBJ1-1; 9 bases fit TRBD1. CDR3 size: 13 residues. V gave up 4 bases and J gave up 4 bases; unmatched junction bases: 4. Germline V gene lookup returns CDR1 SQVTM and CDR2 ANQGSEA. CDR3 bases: TGCAGCGTTGTTACGGACAGGGGCACTGAAGCTTTCTTT. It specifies CSVVTDRGTEAFF.